The 21 T cell receptor beta chains below come from one sample, sequenced in a study of blood T cell repertoires in COVID-19. The assay was immunoSEQ multiplex PCR, and TCRdb's table has in-frame clones only and misses some. The sample has approximately 200,000 clones, about 88% seen once. Material for sequencing was peripheral blood. The origin of the receptors is a man aged 70 or older with acute or convalescent COVID-19.

The chain joins TRBV28 to TRBJ2-7; 11 bases are shared with TRBD1. The V segment lost 5 bases and the J segment 4 bases; nucleotides outside the gene matches: 10. This CDR3 contains 16 residues. Germline CDR1 reads MDHEN; CDR2 reads SYDVKM. In DNA, the CDR3 is TGTGCCAGCAGTAGTACGGGACAGGGGGTAAGATACGAGCAGTACTTC. Protein: CASSSTGQGVRYEQYF. Complete variable domain (other parts from reference TRBV28 and TRBJ2-7): DVKVTQSSRYLVKRTGEKVFLECVQDMDHENMFWYRQDPGLGLRLIYFSYDVKMKEKGDIPEGYSVSREKKERFSLILESASTNQTSMYLCASSSTGQGVRYEQYFGPGTRLTVT.

J is TRBJ1-3 and V is TRBV12-3 or TRBV12-4, with D perhaps matching TRBD1 (6 bases). V lost 5 bases to trimming and J lost 3 bases, with 8 bases between them. The CDR3 consists of 13 residues. The CDR3 reads CASSPDSGNTIYF. DNA of the CDR3: TGTGCCAGCAGTCCGGACAGTGGAAACACCATATATTTT.

The chain has TRBV20-1 and TRBJ2-7; no clear D. The CDR3 is 10 amino acids. V was cut by 5 bases and J by 6 bases, with 8 bases left in between. The germline gives CDR1 DFQATT, CDR2 SNEGSKA (reference sequence). The CDR3 loop reads CSAVSREQYF. CDR3 nucleotide sequence: TGCAGTGCTGTTTCTCGCGAGCAGTACTTC.

This chain links TRBV2 with TRBJ1-6; TRBD1 matches 7 bases. The CDR3 loop spans 15 amino acids. V shed 0 bases, J shed 6 bases, and the junction held 2 bases outside the gene matches. CDR1 and CDR2 from the germline V gene are SNHLY and FYNNEI. DNA for the CDR3: TGTGCCAGCAGTGAAGCCGGGACAGCTAATTCACCCCTCCACTTT. Protein sequence: CASSEAGTANSPLHF.

The chain links TRBV7-3 to TRBJ2-2; 7 nucleotides align to TRBD2. V lost 2 bases to trimming and J lost 1 base; unmatched junction nucleotides: 4. Germline values: CDR1 SGHTA, CDR2 FQGTGA. This CDR3 contains 16 residues. Here the CDR3 DNA reads TGTGCCAGCAGCTTATTAGGACTAGGGAACACCGGGGAGCTGTTTTTT. This translates into CASSLLGLGNTGELFF.

V is TRBV6-2 or TRBV6-3 and J is TRBJ1-2; 7 nucleotides agree with TRBD1. CDR3 length: 12 residues. J was trimmed by 7 bases and V by 5 bases; bases with no gene match: 4. Germline V CDR1 and CDR2: MNHEY, SVGEGT. In nucleotides, the CDR3 is TGTGCCAGCAGTAGACAGGGTCTTGGCTACACCTTC. This gives the protein CASSRQGLGYTF.

The chain carries TRBV6-1 and TRBJ1-1, with D hard to call. The V end lost 1 base, the J end lost 10 bases, and 13 bases lay between the germline ends. CDR1 and CDR2 from the germline V gene are MNHNS and SASEGT. The CDR3 consists of 13 residues. The CDR3 region has the DNA TGTGCCAGCAGTGAAGTGCGAAATAGTATAGCTTTCTTT. Translating gives CASSEVRNSIAFF.

Note on this clone: This specimen includes other DNA sequences encoding the same CDR3. The chain combines TRBV7-9 with TRBJ2-7; 14 nucleotides match TRBD2. Germline V lookup: CDR1 SEHNR, CDR2 FQNEAQ (reference sequence). The CDR3 loop spans 15 amino acids. The trim removed 6 bases at V and 6 bases at J, leaving 7 bases unmatched. In DNA, the CDR3 is TGTGCCAGCAGTCTCGGACTAGCGGGAGGTGGCGAGCAGTACTTC. It yields the protein CASSLGLAGGGEQYF.

This clone showed up just once. This chain links TRBV7-3 with TRBJ1-1, with 8 bases matching TRBD1. V was clipped by 6 bases and J by 2 bases; unmatched bases: 2. The CDR3 has 13 residues. Germline CDR1 reads SGHTA; CDR2 reads FQGTGA. The CDR3, as DNA: TGTGCCAGCAGTGGACAGGGAAACACTGAAGCTTTCTTT. Residues: CASSGQGNTEAFF.

The V and J genes are TRBV27 and TRBJ2-7, with 7 bases identical to TRBD1. From germline, CDR1 is MNHEY and CDR2 SMNVEV (reference sequence). This CDR3 has 14 residues. The ends lost 5 bases at V and 2 bases at J; junction bases unmatched: 6. CDR3 protein: CASSVRGSPYEQYF. As DNA, the CDR3 is TGTGCCAGCAGTGTCAGGGGGTCCCCCTACGAGCAGTACTTC.

In DNA form, the CDR3 reads TGTGCTAGTGGTCTCGGACTAGCGGGAGAATACGAGCAGTACTTC. It yields the protein CASGLGLAGEYEQYF. The V and J genes are TRBV12-5 and TRBJ2-7, with 13 bases matching TRBD2. CDR3 size: 15 residues. V gave up 5 bases and J gave up 4 bases; unmatched junction bases: 5. CDR1 is LGHNT and CDR2 is FRNRAP in the germline V gene.

V usage is TRBV24-1 and J usage is TRBJ2-1; the match to TRBD1 covers 8 bases. V trimming: 7 bases; J trimming: 9 bases; junction bases outside the gene matches: 4. Per germline, CDR1 KGHDR and CDR2 SFDVKD. This CDR3 contains 12 residues. CDR3 DNA: TGTGCCACCAGCAGGGGGCATGGTGAGCAGTTCTTC. Residues: CATSRGHGEQFF.

This rearrangement joins TRBV28 to TRBJ1-2; TRBD1 matches at 8 bases. Germline-derived CDR1 and CDR2 are MDHEN and SYDVKM. This CDR3 is 12 amino acids long. V gave up 10 bases and J gave up 6 bases; unmatched junction bases: 7. CDR3 sequence (DNA): TGTGCCACGACGGACAGGGTGAATGGCTACACCTTC. Protein: CATTDRVNGYTF.

V gene TRBV19 combines with J gene TRBJ2-2; 7 positions match TRBD2. Germline lookup yields CDR1 LNHDA and CDR2 SQIVND (reference sequence). The CDR3 has 16 amino acids. With 8 bases clipped from V and 4 bases from J, the junction kept 13 bases outside the gene matches. The CDR3 nucleotides read TGTGCCAGTCACTCAGGGCTAGCGGCCCGCACCGGGGAGCTGTTTTTT. Protein sequence: CASHSGLAARTGELFF.

In its sample, this clone was seen many times. The genes are TRBV19 and TRBJ2-1; TRBD1 aligns across 9 bases. The CDR3 totals 17 residues. CDR1 is LNHDA and CDR2 is SQIVND in the germline V gene (reference sequence). V lost 5 bases and J lost 4; bases outside the gene matches: 12. CDR3 coding DNA: TGTGCCAGTAGTCTACGGGACAGGGAGGTTACTTACAATGAGCAGTTCTTC. The encoded protein is CASSLRDREVTYNEQFF.

This sequence joins TRBV7-3 and TRBJ2-1; 10 bases map to TRBD1. The CDR3 is 15 amino acids. Trimming took 4 bases from V and 9 from J; bases not matched to a gene: 9. Germline V gene sequence: CDR1 SGHTA, CDR2 FQGTGA. CDR3: CASSSSRDRGGEQFF. CDR3 sequence (DNA): TGTGCCAGCAGCTCGTCCCGGGACAGGGGTGGTGAGCAGTTCTTC.

The rearrangement uses TRBV7-8 and TRBJ1-6; TRBD1 aligns across 7 bases. The V gene's germline CDR1 is SGHVS and CDR2 FQNEAQ. There are 15 residues in the CDR3. V dropped 3 bases and J dropped 6; count of bases not matched to a gene: 5. CDR3 in DNA: TGTGCCAGCAGCTTTGAGACAGGGAGTAATTCACCCCTCCACTTT. Translating it yields CASSFETGSNSPLHF. The full variable domain, with the rest looked up from reference TRBV7-8 and TRBJ1-6, is GAGVSQSPRYKVAKRGQDVALRCDPISGHVSLFWYQQALGQGPEFLTYFQNEAQLDKSGLPSDRFFAERPEGSVSTLKIQRTQQEDSAVYLCASSFETGSNSPLHFGNGTRLTVT.

The chain joins TRBV7-2 to TRBJ2-7; the match to TRBD2 covers 7 bases. The CDR3 covers 16 residues. Germline V gives CDR1 SGHTA, CDR2 FQGNSA. The V and J ends lost 0 bases and 0 bases, in that order; junction bases with no gene match: 5. CDR3 sequence (DNA): TGTGCCAGCAGCTTAGCCCCTGGCGGGAGCTCCTACGAGCAGTACTTC. This gives the protein CASSLAPGGSSYEQYF.

This chain joins TRBV6-5 and TRBJ2-5; D gene ambiguous. Germline V gene data show CDR1 as MNHEY and CDR2 as SVGAGI. V gave up 8 bases and J gave up 6 bases, with 16 bases separating them. This CDR3 has 13 residues. The CDR3 spells CASALLPGKTQYF. CDR3 nucleotide sequence: TGTGCCAGCGCCCTACTTCCAGGCAAGACCCAGTACTTC.

This chain joins TRBV5-5 and TRBJ1-1; 7 positions match TRBD1. V was pared by 5 bases and J by 4 bases, with 11 bases of the junction left unmatched. Germline loops: CDR1 SGHKS, CDR2 YYEKEE (reference sequence). CDR3 length: 15 residues. CDR3: CASRLTGTVSTEAFF. The CDR3 bases are TGTGCCAGCAGACTGACAGGGACGGTGAGCACTGAAGCTTTCTTT.

This clone was counted between two and nine times. The chain links TRBV4-3 to TRBJ2-1, with 9 nucleotides matching TRBD2. CDR3 length equals 16 residues. With 0 bases clipped from V and 4 bases from J, the junction kept 4 bases outside the gene matches. Germline values: CDR1 LGHNA, CDR2 YSLEER. The CDR3 DNA reads as TGCGCCAGCAGCCAAGATAGCGGGAGAAGGTACAATGAGCAGTTCTTC. Protein sequence: CASSQDSGRRYNEQFF.